These 32 T cell receptor beta chains came from one sample sequenced in a study of spatial heterogeneity in lung cancer. TCRdb reprocessed the 5' RACE reads with MiXCR, giving one entry per CDR3 protein. The profile covers under 100,000 distinct CDR3 sequences, with over 8.5% appearing a single time and less than 9% taken by the ten largest. The time point: sample taken at primary tumor resection. The input material, whole RNA from tumor, nontumor lung or frozen PBMC, was sequenced unsorted. The sequences come from PBMCs, collected at surgery. Every receptor here comes from a male donor with early-stage non-small cell lung cancer.

This clonotype occurred a few times. This rearrangement joins TRBV6-5 to TRBJ2-1; no definite D call. CDR1 is MNHEY, CDR2 SVGAGI, per germline. This CDR3 region has 11 residues. Trimming took off 2 bases at V and 8 bases at J, with 4 bases between the two ends. The chain's CDR3 is CASSYRDEQFF. The CDR3 coding sequence is TGTGCCAGCAGTTACCGTGATGAGCAGTTCTTC.

V usage is TRBV18 and J usage is TRBJ2-2, with 10 bases lining up with TRBD2. Germline assignment: CDR1 KGHSH and CDR2 LQKENI. Losses at the gene ends were 3 bases for V and 2 bases for J; bases not matched to a gene: 6. The CDR3 totals 17 residues. The CDR3 spells CASSPTIAGGNTGELFF. CDR3 nucleotides: TGTGCCAGCTCACCTACTATAGCGGGAGGAAACACCGGGGAGCTGTTTTTT.

By its share, this clonotype is medium-sized. The J gene is TRBJ2-1, the V gene TRBV28; D could derive from TRBD1 or TRBD2 (5 bases each). Trimming pared 10 bases from V and 9 bases from J, leaving 19 bases between. The CDR3 extends over 13 amino acids. The germline CDR1 and CDR2 sequences are MDHEN and SYDVKM. CDR3 amino acids: CATRGAALSEQFF. DNA for the CDR3: TGTGCCACCAGAGGGGCCGCGTTGAGTGAGCAGTTCTTC.

The chain recombines TRBV27 with TRBJ2-5; tentative D call: TRBD2 (6 bases). V lost 4 bases, J lost 6 bases, and 15 bases lay in between. Germline V gives CDR1 MNHEY, CDR2 SMNVEV (reference sequence). CDR3 size: 14 residues. The CDR3 bases are TGTGCCAGCAGTTCTCTAGGCCGGGAGCAGACCCAGTACTTC. This gives the protein CASSSLGREQTQYF.

This chain links TRBV29-1 with TRBJ2-7, with D maybe TRBD1 (5 bases). Germline CDR1 is SQVTM and CDR2 is ANQGSEA. CDR3 size: 13 residues. The V end lost 1 base, the J end lost 2 bases, and 9 bases lay between the germline ends. CDR3 bases: TGCAGCGTTGAAGGGGGCCAGCCCTACGAGCAGTACTTC. It specifies CSVEGGQPYEQYF.

In its sample, this clonotype was seen many times. V and J are TRBV12-3 or TRBV12-4 and TRBJ2-3, with TRBD1 matching over 8 bases. The CDR3 is made up of 16 amino acids. V lost 3 bases and J lost 0; bases outside the gene matches: 5. The CDR3 DNA sequence: TGTGCCAGCAGTTTTCCCAGGGGGCCGAGCACAGATACGCAGTATTTT. Translated: CASSFPRGPSTDTQYF.

This clonotype was seen a few times. The V gene is TRBV29-1, the J gene TRBJ2-1, with 12 bases that match TRBD2. V lost 4 bases to trimming and J lost 7 bases; unmatched junction nucleotides: 5. Germline CDR1 SQVTM, CDR2 ANQGSEA. The CDR3 runs to 14 residues. The CDR3 sequence: CSVALTSGRNEQFF. The DNA of the CDR3 is TGCAGCGTTGCCCTCACTAGCGGGAGGAATGAGCAGTTCTTC.

This clonotype occurred many times. This sequence joins TRBV20-1 and TRBJ2-7, with a weak D call TRBD1 (5 bases). The CDR3 is 13 amino acids. Trimming pared 1 base from V and 3 bases from J, leaving 10 bases between. The germline CDR1 and CDR2 sequences are DFQATT and SNEGSKA (reference sequence). CDR3 loop: CSARVRDSYEQYF. The CDR3 DNA sequence: TGCAGTGCTAGAGTCCGTGACAGCTACGAGCAGTACTTC.

The chain couples TRBV3-1 to TRBJ2-4; D is unclear. CDR3 size: 13 residues. Trimming shortened V by 0 bases and J by 7 bases, and 7 bases separated the two germline ends. Germline lookup yields CDR1 LGHDT and CDR2 YNNKEL (reference sequence). The CDR3 bases are TGTGCCAGCAGCCAAGATTGGCTCAACATTCAGTACTTC. Amino acids: CASSQDWLNIQYF.

The chain recombines TRBV7-3 with TRBJ2-1; D perhaps matches TRBD2 (6 bases). Trimming removed 5 bases at V and 2 bases at J, with 13 bases between. From germline, CDR1 is SGHTA and CDR2 FQGTGA. The CDR3 extends over 15 amino acids. The CDR3 is CASSPREFAYNEQFF. CDR3 DNA sequence: TGTGCCAGCAGCCCCCGGGAGTTTGCCTACAATGAGCAGTTCTTC.

This clonotype was observed at least ten times. V usage is TRBV20-1 and J usage is TRBJ1-4; D gene unclear. Deletions cut 0 bases from V and 8 bases from J, with 13 bases between. Germline V gene data show CDR1 as DFQATT and CDR2 as SNEGSKA (reference sequence). This CDR3 region has 14 residues. CDR3 in amino acids: CSARDERGGEKLFF. The DNA of the CDR3 is TGCAGTGCTAGAGATGAAAGAGGAGGAGAAAAACTGTTTTTT.

This clonotype came up many times. The CDR3 loop is CASSLDPEIYGYTF. The CDR3 DNA is TGCGCCAGCAGCTTGGACCCGGAGATCTATGGCTACACCTTC. The chain joins TRBV5-1 to TRBJ1-2; D is unclear. Trimming took 0 bases from V and 4 from J, leaving 10 bases between them. Germline V gives CDR1 SGHRS, CDR2 YFSETQ. The CDR3 is made up of 14 amino acids.

This clonotype was counted ten times or more. The V and J genes are TRBV29-1 and TRBJ2-5, with 8 nucleotides matching TRBD1. From germline, CDR1 is SQVTM and CDR2 ANQGSEA. The CDR3 covers 13 residues. J gave up 5 bases and V 3 bases, and 5 bases lay outside the gene matches. Written as DNA, the CDR3 is TGCAGCGTTGATTATACAGGGGGGGAGACCCAGTACTTC. Translating gives CSVDYTGGETQYF. The variable domain in full, completed from reference TRBV29-1 and TRBJ2-5, reads SAVISQKPSRDICQRGTSLTIQCQVDSQVTMMFWYRQQPGQSLTLIATANQGSEATYESGFVIDKFPISRPNLTFSTLTVSNMSPEDSSIYLCSVDYTGGETQYFGPGTRLLVL.

This clonotype was counted ten times or more. The chain is built from TRBV29-1 and TRBJ2-3; TRBD1 or TRBD2 may be the D gene (5 bases each). CDR1 is SQVTM and CDR2 is ANQGSEA in the germline V gene. The V end was cut by 4 bases, the J end by 5 bases, with 10 bases between. CDR3 size: 12 residues. The CDR3 sequence: CSVGGTRDTQYF. The CDR3 coding sequence is TGCAGCGTTGGGGGGACGAGAGATACGCAGTATTTT.

This clonotype has at least ten counts. The CDR3 DNA reads as TGTGCCAGCAGTTCATCGGGAGGACAGCCCCAGCATTTT. Amino acids: CASSSSGGQPQHF. This sequence joins TRBV6-1 and TRBJ1-5; D is unresolved. The CDR3 extends over 13 amino acids. Trimming left V 5 bases short and J 7 bases short, with 12 bases between. CDR1 and CDR2 (germline): MNHNS, SASEGT.

The sample holds many counts of this clonotype. V and J are TRBV7-6 and TRBJ1-2, with 8 bases identical to TRBD1. Germline CDR1 reads SGHVS; CDR2 reads FNYEAQ. The CDR3 runs to 14 residues. Trimming at V came to 3 bases and at J to 8 bases, leaving 8 bases not matched to a gene. As DNA, the CDR3 is TGTGCCAGCAGCTTCGGACAGGGATCGCTGGGCTACACCTTC. Translating it yields CASSFGQGSLGYTF.

In its sample, this clonotype was seen a few times. V usage is TRBV24-1 and J usage is TRBJ1-6, with D maybe TRBD1 (5 bases). Per the germline V gene, CDR1 is KGHDR and CDR2 is SFDVKD. The CDR3 has 22 residues. V was trimmed by 2 bases and J by 3 bases, leaving 28 bases between them. The CDR3: CATSDSDPGPAPKEGYNSPLHF. The CDR3, as DNA: TGTGCCACCAGTGATTCCGACCCGGGACCTGCGCCTAAGGAGGGCTATAATTCACCCCTCCACTTT.

This clonotype was detected only a few times. V usage is TRBV3-1 and J usage is TRBJ2-7, with D maybe TRBD2 (5 bases). CDR3 size: 12 residues. The germline gives CDR1 LGHDT, CDR2 YNNKEL (reference sequence). The ends were cut back, 7 bases at V and 6 bases at J, with 13 bases in the middle. Here the CDR3 reads CASTGLEGEQYF. CDR3 nucleotide sequence: TGTGCCAGCACTGGTCTAGAGGGCGAGCAGTACTTC.

This clonotype was recorded at least ten times. The DNA of the CDR3 is TGTGCCAGCAGACCCCCGGGACGGAGTAAGACCTCTGGGGCCAACGTCCTGACTTTC. Amino acid sequence: CASRPPGRSKTSGANVLTF. V is TRBV6-2 or TRBV6-3 and J is TRBJ2-6; D is tentatively TRBD1 or TRBD2 (5 bases each). V was shortened by 6 bases and J by 0 bases, with 21 bases between the two germline ends. In germline, CDR1 is MNHEY, CDR2 SVGEGT. This CDR3 comprises 19 residues.

This clonotype has at least ten counts. J is TRBJ1-1 and V is TRBV5-4, with TRBD1 matching 7 bases. The germline CDR1 and CDR2 sequences are SGHNT and YYREEE (reference sequence). This CDR3 region has 14 residues. The V segment lost 4 bases and the J segment 2 bases; nucleotides outside the gene matches: 5. The CDR3 region has the DNA TGTGCCAGCAGCACGTGGACAGGTAACACTGAAGCTTTCTTT. This sequence encodes CASSTWTGNTEAFF.

This clonotype was seen repeatedly, ten times or more. The V gene is TRBV5-1, the J gene TRBJ1-6; possibly TRBD1 for D (5 bases). The CDR3 runs to 15 residues. Germline CDR1 and CDR2: SGHRS and YFSETQ. Trimming removed 0 bases at V and 8 bases at J, with 12 bases between. CDR3 loop: CASSLVQGLYSPLHF. Here the CDR3 DNA reads TGCGCCAGCAGCTTGGTCCAGGGACTATATTCACCCCTCCACTTT.

This clonotype came up many times. DNA for the CDR3: TGTGCCAGCAGCTTAGGGACAGGGTCAAATTCACCCCTCCACTTT. Protein product: CASSLGTGSNSPLHF. The chain carries TRBV7-2 and TRBJ1-6; 8 nucleotides agree with TRBD1. Germline trimming cut 1 base from V and 7 bases from J; bases unmatched to any gene: 3. Looked up from germline, CDR1 is SGHTA and CDR2 is FQGNSA. The CDR3 is 15 residues long.

This clonotype was counted many times. The chain joins TRBV29-1 to TRBJ1-2; TRBD1 aligns across 8 bases. The CDR3 runs 11 residues. The V gene end was trimmed by 7 bases and the J gene end by 8 bases; junction bases not matched to a gene: 6. Per the germline V gene, CDR1 is SQVTM and CDR2 is ANQGSEA. The DNA of the CDR3 is TGCAGCGCAACTACAGGGGGAGGCTACACCTTC. Protein sequence: CSATTGGGYTF.

This clonotype occurred many times. The chain recombines TRBV20-1 with TRBJ2-1; perhaps TRBD1 as D (5 bases). The V end was cut by 4 bases, the J end by 0 bases, with 7 bases between. Germline-derived CDR1 and CDR2 are DFQATT and SNEGSKA (reference sequence). The CDR3 has 13 residues. The chain's CDR3 is CSAIRGSYNEQFF. CDR3 in DNA: TGCAGTGCTATAAGGGGCTCCTACAATGAGCAGTTCTTC.

Ten or more counts support this clonotype. V and J are TRBV4-3 and TRBJ2-7, with D uncertain. CDR3 length: 15 residues. Between the trimmed V and J ends, which lost 1 base and 4 bases, there was a span of 14 bases. Germline V gene lookup returns CDR1 LGHNA and CDR2 YSLEER. The CDR3 sequence: CASSQVTGPLYEQYF. Written as DNA, the CDR3 is TGCGCCAGCAGCCAAGTAACTGGTCCTCTTTACGAGCAGTACTTC.

Sample share makes this clonotype medium-sized (0.01 to 0.1%). The V gene is TRBV20-1, the J gene TRBJ2-1, with D possibly being TRBD2 (6 bases). Germline V gene lookup returns CDR1 DFQATT and CDR2 SNEGSKA (reference sequence). The CDR3 totals 16 residues. Trimming shortened V by 2 bases and J by 3 bases, and 17 bases separated the two germline ends. This chain's CDR3 is CSARRTGDGYYNEQFF. DNA of the CDR3: TGCAGTGCTAGAAGGACGGGGGACGGGTACTACAATGAGCAGTTCTTC.

This clonotype came up a few times. The chain recombines TRBV3-1 with TRBJ2-3; D ambiguous. This CDR3 is 11 amino acids long. Germline CDR1 reads LGHDT; CDR2 reads YNNKEL (reference sequence). V lost 6 bases to trimming and J lost 6 bases, with 7 bases between them. CDR3 residues: CASSTLDTQYF. In DNA, the CDR3 is TGTGCCAGCAGTACCCTGGATACGCAGTATTTT.

The table lists this clonotype with many counts. The rearrangement joins TRBV11-2 to TRBJ1-6; D is perhaps TRBD1 (5 bases). This CDR3 has 13 residues. Deletions cut 4 bases from V and 11 bases from J, with 12 bases between. In germline, CDR1 is SGHAT, CDR2 FQNNGV. CDR3 residues: CASSSGGTAPLHF. The CDR3 DNA sequence: TGTGCCAGCAGCTCCGGGGGTACGGCACCCCTCCACTTT.

V usage is TRBV21-1 and J usage is TRBJ1-5. TRBV21-1 has pseudogene status. This CDR3 spans 11 amino acids. CDR3 nucleotides: TGTGCCAGCCTTGGCAATCAGCCCCAGCATTTT. Protein product: CASLGNQPQHF.

V and J are TRBV12-3 or TRBV12-4 and TRBJ2-2; D not resolved. CDR3 length: 12 amino acids. V lost 7 bases to trimming and J lost 6 bases, with 9 bases between them. The CDR3 nucleotides are TGTGCCAGCAAGCAGCCGTCCGGGGAGCTGTTTTTT. Its protein product is CASKQPSGELFF.

The V and J genes are TRBV5-4 and TRBJ2-2, with 7 bases identical to TRBD2. The CDR3 runs 16 residues. The J segment lost 1 base and the V segment lost 3 bases, leaving 6 bases of the junction unmatched. Germline V gene sequence: CDR1 SGHNT, CDR2 YYREEE (reference sequence). This CDR3 is CASSWGTTQNTGELFF. The CDR3 bases are TGTGCCAGCAGCTGGGGGACTACTCAGAACACCGGGGAGCTGTTTTTT.

This clonotype was counted at least ten times. The rearrangement uses TRBV12-3 or TRBV12-4 and TRBJ1-6; a possible D gene is TRBD1 (5 bases). V lost 2 bases and J lost 5, with 10 bases in between. The CDR3 has 15 amino acids. In DNA, the CDR3 is TGTGCCAGCAGTTTAAATGGGGGAAATAATTCACCCCTCCACTTT. It yields the protein CASSLNGGNNSPLHF.